The rows below give T cell receptor beta chains drawn from one sample of a study of cytomegalovirus exposure and HLA in healthy donors. Only in-frame clones appear in the TCRdb table, and some are missing; sequencing was by immunoSEQ multiplex PCR. The table shows tens of thousands of clones, with roughly 66% occurring only once. The specimen sequenced was PBMCs. These TCRs come from a man under 40 in good health and CMV-seronegative. CDR3s include the opening cysteine and the closing phenylalanine or tryptophan. Fields, in order: D gene, clone size, J gene, V gene, CDR3 protein, CDR3 DNA. A D gene is named only where the DNA matches it firmly. Clone sizes are given selectively: once, few, many, or a class where the clone is expanded.

D: .; size: .; J: TRBJ1-3; V: TRBV9; CDR3: CASSVGTFGNTIYF; DNA: TGTGCCAGCAGCGTCGGGACATTTGGAAACACCATATATTTT
D: .; size: .; J: TRBJ1-1; V: TRBV7-2; CDR3: CASSLEGRAFF; DNA: TGTGCCAGCAGCTTAGAGGGGCGGGCTTTCTTT
D: .; size: few; J: TRBJ1-3; V: TRBV30; CDR3: CAWSVQVFSGNTIYF; DNA: TGTGCCTGGAGTGTACAGGTTTTCTCTGGAAACACCATATATTTT
D: TRBD1; size: .; J: TRBJ2-5; V: TRBV6-6; CDR3: CASSYSAGGQETQYF; DNA: TGTGCCAGCAGTTACTCGGCAGGGGGCCAAGAGACCCAGTACTTC
D: TRBD1; size: .; J: TRBJ1-3; V: TRBV5-4; CDR3: CASSLDTGVAGNTIYF; DNA: TGTGCCAGCAGCTTGGATACAGGGGTGGCTGGAAACACCATATATTTT
D: TRBD1; size: .; J: TRBJ1-1; V: TRBV2; CDR3: CASRTGTGNTEAFF; DNA: TGTGCCAGCAGAACCGGGACAGGGAACACTGAAGCTTTCTTT
D: TRBD1; size: .; J: TRBJ1-2; V: TRBV9; CDR3: CASSVGTANYGYTF; DNA: TGTGCCAGCAGCGTTGGGACAGCAAACTATGGCTACACCTTC
D: .; size: .; J: TRBJ2-7; V: TRBV4-1; CDR3: CASSLRGQISYEQYF; DNA: TGCGCCAGCAGCCTTAGAGGGCAGATCTCCTACGAGCAGTACTTC
D: .; size: .; J: TRBJ1-4; V: TRBV28; CDR3: CASRSSGGEKLFF; DNA: TGTGCCAGCAGATCGTCGGGGGGAGAAAAACTGTTTTTT
D: .; size: .; J: TRBJ2-7; V: TRBV27; CDR3: CASSSLYEQYF; DNA: TGTGCCAGCAGTTCCCTATACGAGCAGTACTTC
D: .; size: .; J: TRBJ1-4; V: TRBV5-5; CDR3: CASSTLGVTGQEKLFF; DNA: TGTGCCAGCAGCACCCTCGGGGTCACAGGGCAGGAAAAACTGTTTTTT
D: TRBD2; size: .; J: TRBJ2-3; V: TRBV9; CDR3: CASSPGLGTQYF; DNA: TGTGCCAGCAGCCCGGGACTAGGTACGCAGTATTTT
D: .; size: .; J: TRBJ2-7; V: TRBV21-1; CDR3: CASSPPPDRVRDYEQYF; DNA: TGTGCCAGCAGCCCGCCCCCGGACAGGGTAAGGGATTACGAGCAGTACTTC
D: .; size: .; J: TRBJ1-1; V: TRBV7-9; CDR3: CASSSSQERGRNTEAFF; DNA: TGTGCCAGCAGTTCATCCCAGGAGCGGGGAAGAAACACTGAAGCTTTCTTT
D: .; size: .; J: TRBJ1-5; V: TRBV27; CDR3: CASSLSGARNQPQHF; DNA: TGTGCCAGCAGTTTATCGGGGGCCCGGAATCAGCCCCAGCATTTT
D: .; size: .; J: TRBJ2-5; V: TRBV5-1; CDR3: CASKLRVQETQYF; DNA: TGCGCCAGCAAGTTACGCGTCCAAGAGACCCAGTACTTC
D: TRBD2; size: once; J: TRBJ2-7; V: TRBV7-6; CDR3: CASSDLTSGGLRTYEQYF; DNA: TGTGCCAGCAGCGACTTGACTAGCGGGGGCCTCCGTACCTACGAGCAGTACTTC
D: TRBD1; size: .; J: TRBJ1-2; V: TRBV6-5; CDR3: CASSRPGQGSGYTF; DNA: TGTGCCAGCAGTCGCCCGGGACAGGGAAGCGGCTACACCTTC
D: .; size: .; J: TRBJ2-7; V: TRBV29-1; CDR3: CSVVGGSSYEQYF; DNA: TGCAGCGTTGTAGGAGGGAGCTCCTACGAGCAGTACTTC
D: .; size: .; J: TRBJ1-4; V: TRBV28; CDR3: CASSYNPRKLFF; DNA: TGTGCCAGCAGTTACAACCCCAGAAAACTGTTTTTT
D: TRBD1; size: .; J: TRBJ2-2; V: TRBV9; CDR3: CASSPRDRGRGELFF; DNA: TGTGCCAGCAGCCCCCGGGACAGGGGGCGCGGGGAGCTGTTTTTT
D: TRBD1; size: few; J: TRBJ1-1; V: TRBV11-2; CDR3: CASSRGRQGAETEAFF; DNA: TGTGCCAGCAGCCGGGGACGACAGGGGGCGGAGACTGAAGCTTTCTTT
D: .; size: once; J: TRBJ1-2; V: TRBV7-8; CDR3: CASSSTTGKNYGYTF; DNA: TGTGCCAGCAGCTCAACGACAGGCAAAAACTATGGCTACACCTTC
D: .; size: .; J: TRBJ2-3; V: TRBV9; CDR3: CASSVEEGGLADTQYF; DNA: TGTGCCAGCAGCGTAGAGGAGGGGGGGCTAGCAGATACGCAGTATTTT
D: TRBD2; size: .; J: TRBJ2-1; V: TRBV19; CDR3: CASGLAGGNNEQFF; DNA: TGTGCCAGCGGGTTAGCGGGAGGTAACAATGAGCAGTTCTTC
D: .; size: few; J: TRBJ2-5; V: TRBV29-1; CDR3: CSGSEETQYF; DNA: TGCAGCGGATCAGAAGAGACCCAGTACTTC
D: TRBD2; size: .; J: TRBJ2-7; V: TRBV5-4; CDR3: CASRLAGGPNYEQYF; DNA: TGTGCCAGCAGGCTGGCGGGAGGGCCAAACTACGAGCAGTACTTC
D: TRBD1; size: .; J: TRBJ1-2; V: TRBV2; CDR3: CASTGQGPLYGYTF; DNA: TGTGCCAGCACTGGACAGGGCCCTCTCTATGGCTACACCTTC
D: .; size: .; J: TRBJ1-2; V: TRBV4-3; CDR3: CASSQDPGSTNYGYTF; DNA: TGCGCCAGCAGCCAAGATCCCGGGAGCACGAACTATGGCTACACCTTC
D: TRBD1; size: .; J: TRBJ2-2; V: TRBV9; CDR3: CASSVGQSNTGELFF; DNA: TGTGCCAGCAGCGTGGGACAGTCGAACACCGGGGAGCTGTTTTTT
D: .; size: .; J: TRBJ2-5; V: TRBV4-3; CDR3: CASSQGTGVETQYF; DNA: TGCGCCAGCAGCCAAGGGACGGGGGTGGAGACCCAGTACTTC
D: TRBD2; size: .; J: TRBJ2-2; V: TRBV11-2; CDR3: CASSPGLALTGELFF; DNA: TGTGCCAGCAGCCCGGGACTAGCGCTCACCGGGGAGCTGTTTTTT
D: TRBD1; size: .; J: TRBJ1-2; V: TRBV9; CDR3: CASSGRGLSGYTF; DNA: TGTGCCAGCAGCGGCAGGGGGCTTAGTGGCTACACCTTC
D: .; size: .; J: TRBJ2-7; V: TRBV28; CDR3: CASSLGSNYEQYF; DNA: TGTGCCAGCAGTTTGGGCAGTAACTACGAGCAGTACTTC
D: TRBD1; size: .; J: TRBJ2-2; V: TRBV30; CDR3: CSGQSNTGELFF; DNA: TGTTCGGGACAGTCGAACACCGGGGAGCTGTTTTTT
D: .; size: few; J: TRBJ1-1; V: TRBV30; CDR3: CAWDKRHTEAFF; DNA: TGTGCCTGGGACAAACGACACACTGAAGCTTTCTTT
D: .; size: .; J: TRBJ2-5; V: TRBV5-1; CDR3: CASSLASGAGEGQYF; DNA: TGCGCCAGCAGCTTGGCCTCCGGGGCAGGGGAAGGCCAGTACTTC
D: TRBD1; size: .; J: TRBJ1-1; V: TRBV9; CDR3: CASSATGQGYTEAFF; DNA: TGTGCCAGCAGCGCAACGGGACAGGGGTACACTGAAGCTTTCTTT